These 9 T cell receptor beta chains were all obtained from the same sample, sequenced in a study of cytomegalovirus exposure and HLA in healthy donors. The PCR made use of 60 Vbeta and 13 Jbeta primers. The method was immunoSEQ multiplex PCR; TCRdb's version includes in-frame clones alone and lacks a portion of them. The sample records some 170,000 clones, more than 80% being singletons. The sample was PBMCs. These receptors were collected from a woman between 18 and 29 years old in good health and CMV-seropositive.

The rearrangement links TRBV7-9 to TRBJ1-5; D remains unclear. The CDR3 runs 14 residues. Germline V lookup: CDR1 SEHNR, CDR2 FQNEAQ (reference sequence). V dropped 3 bases and J dropped 7 bases, with 13 bases sitting between them. This CDR3 is CASSFPGLGQPQHF. The CDR3 nucleotides read TGTGCCAGCAGCTTTCCGGGGTTAGGGCAGCCCCAGCATTTT.

This sequence joins TRBV11-2 and TRBJ2-7; 7 nucleotides line up with TRBD1. Germline values: CDR1 SGHAT, CDR2 FQNNGV. V lost 5 bases to trimming and J lost 0 bases; unmatched junction nucleotides: 7. There are 15 residues in the CDR3. CDR3 in amino acids: CASSPDRVISYEQYF. CDR3 in DNA: TGTGCCAGCAGCCCAGACAGGGTCATCTCCTACGAGCAGTACTTC.

DNA for the CDR3: TGTGCCAGCAGCTTAGATCAGGGACAGGGGGCGACGGGTGAGCAGTTCTTC. Translated: CASSLDQGQGATGEQFF. This sequence joins TRBV11-3 and TRBJ2-1; TRBD1 matches 12 bases. The CDR3 totals 17 residues. Trimming cost V 0 bases and J 9 bases; bases outside gene matches: 9. CDR1 is SGHNT, CDR2 YENEEA, per germline.

V and J are TRBV6-5 and TRBJ1-1, with D uncertain. This CDR3 is 14 amino acids long. Germline loops: CDR1 MNHEY, CDR2 SVGAGI. V was shortened by 0 bases and J by 5 bases, with 10 bases between the two germline ends. CDR3 bases: TGTGCCAGCAGTTACTCGATGGGAGGGACTGAAGCTTTCTTT. It codes for CASSYSMGGTEAFF.

This chain joins TRBV30 and TRBJ2-7, with D uncertain. This CDR3 region has 14 residues. V was trimmed by 2 bases and J by 2 bases, leaving 13 bases between them. Germline assignment: CDR1 GTSNPN and CDR2 SVGIG (reference sequence). CDR3 sequence: CAWSIWAGTYEQYF. Here the CDR3 DNA reads TGTGCCTGGAGTATTTGGGCAGGCACCTACGAGCAGTACTTC.

On this clone itself: One end of the junction varies from germline; a read error may be responsible. Different DNA sequences within this sample yield the same CDR3. The chain is built from TRBV5-1 and TRBJ1-4; a possible D gene is TRBD1 (5 bases). This CDR3 is 17 amino acids long. Germline V gene data show CDR1 as SGHRS and CDR2 as YFSETQ. The CDR3, as DNA: TGTGCCAGCAGCTTGGGTAACGCAGGGACTATTAATGAAAAACTGTTTTTT. Protein product: CASSLGNAGTINEKLFF.

There are a few counts of this clone. The V gene is TRBV28, the J gene TRBJ1-1, with D hard to call. CDR1 is MDHEN, CDR2 SYDVKM, per germline. The CDR3 spans 13 residues. V was cut by 7 bases and J by 2 bases, with 11 bases left in between. CDR3 protein: CASMETANTEAFF. In nucleotides, the CDR3 is TGTGCCAGCATGGAGACCGCCAACACTGAAGCTTTCTTT.

The chain is built from TRBV4-3 and TRBJ2-7; no clear D gene. V gave up 4 bases and J gave up 4 bases, with 23 bases separating them. The CDR3 extends over 17 amino acids. The germline CDR1 and CDR2 sequences are LGHNA and YSLEER. The CDR3 DNA reads TGCGCCAGCAGCCGATACAGCTCCCGCCCATCGTTATACGAGCAGTACTTC. This encodes CASSRYSSRPSLYEQYF.

The chain combines TRBV10-2 with TRBJ2-2; TRBD1 might be the D (5 bases). The length of the CDR3 is 15 residues. V lost 3 bases to trimming and J lost 0 bases, with 8 bases between them. Germline assignment: CDR1 WSHSY and CDR2 SAAADI. The CDR3 loop is CASSEDSTNTGELFF. DNA for the CDR3: TGCGCCAGCAGTGAAGACAGTACGAACACCGGGGAGCTGTTTTTT.